This T cell receptor (beta chain) comes out of a study of breast tumors, draining lymph nodes, adjacent tissues. Notes on the study in general: Luminal-like breast cancer showed significantly higher tumor–nontumor repertoire similarity than basal-like.

V lost 6 bases and J 6 bases, leaving 9 bases between the germline ends. CDR3 length: 13 residues. Germline V CDR1 and CDR2: SGHVS, FNYEAQ. The lymph nodes were axillary draining lymph nodes from breast cancer patients. At least ten counts were recorded for this clonotype. The antigen is undetermined. TCRdb called the multiplex PCR reads again in MiXCR, with one record for every CDR3 protein. The table lists approximately 140,000 distinct CDR3 sequences, 30% to 35% of them singletons. The TCR was taken from a female donor with breast cancer. Some clones in this sample may be carry-over from other donors' samples. The sequencing input was axillary lymph node tissue. The V and J genes are TRBV7-6 and TRBJ1-6, with a weak D call TRBD1 (5 bases). The CDR3 here is CASSSGTNSPLHF. The CDR3 bases are TGTGCCAGCAGTTCCGGGACTAATTCACCCCTCCACTTT.